This T cell receptor beta chain was recovered during a study of blood T cell repertoires in COVID-19. Study as a whole: Sources were T cells, B-cell-depleted T cells, or PBMCs; the material itself was cDNA or gDNA.

The method was immunoSEQ multiplex PCR; TCRdb's version includes in-frame clones alone and lacks a portion of them. In the table there are 180,000 or so clones, 86% of which are singletons. The receptor comes from a middle-aged man with acute COVID-19. Sequenced input: PBMCs or T cells enriched from blood (not recorded which).

The DNA of the CDR3 is TGTGCCATCAGTGAATTCAGGGATGGCTACACCTTC. Its translation: CAISEFRDGYTF. The J gene is TRBJ1-2, the V gene TRBV10-3, with a tentative D call TRBD1 (5 bases). The CDR3 sequence is 12 residues long. V lost 3 bases to trimming and J lost 6 bases, with 8 bases between them. Germline V gene lookup returns CDR1 ENHRY and CDR2 SYGVKD.